This TCR beta chain was identified during a study of untreated major depressive disorder. All participants were of European descent. No current or lifetime mood disorder and depressive symptom score of 5 or less defined controls. The table came from immunoSEQ multiplex PCR; TCRdb's copy has only in-frame clones and leaves some out. The table includes 20,000 to 25,000 clones, roughly 89% detected once. Notes on the study in general: TRBV25-01 and TRBV02-01 followed the flow pattern without significance. TRBV05-01 (Vbeta 5.1) usage was higher in CD4+ T cells of depressed patients than controls.

Of note for this clone: The target antigen is unknown.

Germline trimming cut 2 bases from V and 8 bases from J; bases unmatched to any gene: 15. CDR3 length: 19 amino acids. Germline-derived CDR1 and CDR2 are LGHNA and YSLEER. The source of this sequence is a woman between 40 and 55 years old in good health. The sample was CD4+ T cells from PBMCs. The chain carries TRBV4-3 and TRBJ1-4, with 12 bases fitting TRBD1. The CDR3 DNA is TGCGCCAGCAGCCAAATCAGGGGGACAGGGGGCGCGGGGGACGAAAAACTGTTTTTT. Translating it yields CASSQIRGTGGAGDEKLFF.